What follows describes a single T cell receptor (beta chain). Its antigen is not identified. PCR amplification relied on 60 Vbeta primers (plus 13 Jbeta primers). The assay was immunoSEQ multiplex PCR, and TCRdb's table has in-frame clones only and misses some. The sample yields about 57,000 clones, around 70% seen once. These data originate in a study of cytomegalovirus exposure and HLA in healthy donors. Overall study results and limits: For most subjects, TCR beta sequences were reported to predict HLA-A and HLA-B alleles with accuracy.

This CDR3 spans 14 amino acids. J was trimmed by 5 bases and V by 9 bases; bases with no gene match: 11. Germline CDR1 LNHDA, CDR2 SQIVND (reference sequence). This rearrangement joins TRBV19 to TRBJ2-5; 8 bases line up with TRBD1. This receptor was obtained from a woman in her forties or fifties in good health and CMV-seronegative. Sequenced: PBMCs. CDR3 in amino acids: CASTSQGAGETQYF. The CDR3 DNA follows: TGTGCCAGCACAAGTCAGGGGGCTGGGGAGACCCAGTACTTC. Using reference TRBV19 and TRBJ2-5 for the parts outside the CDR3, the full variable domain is DGGITQSPKYLFRKEGQNVTLSCEQNLNHDAMYWYRQDPGQGLRLIYYSQIVNDFQKGDIAEGYSVSREKKESFPLTVTSAQKNPTAFYLCASTSQGAGETQYFGPGTRLLVL.